A selection of T cell receptor beta chains follows, all from one sample in a study of blood T cell repertoires in COVID-19. The repertoire was sequenced with immunoSEQ multiplex PCR; TCRdb's copy has only in-frame clones and lacks some. The table includes about 17,000 clones, under 85% detected once. The sequenced sample consisted of peripheral blood. The receptors here all came from a man aged 65 to 85 with COVID-19, enrolled during active disease. The CDR3 runs from the conserved cysteine through the conserved F or W. The D gene is left open where the match is weak. Expanded clones are given a class, and other clones once, few, many or no size at all.

size | J | D | V | CDR3 | DNA
. | TRBJ2-1 | . | TRBV5-1 | CASSLGSSYNEQFF | TGCGCCAGCAGCTTGGGGAGCTCCTACAATGAGCAGTTCTTC
. | TRBJ2-3 | TRBD2 | TRBV12-5 | CASGGSGGSDTQYF | TGTGCTAGTGGCGGGAGCGGGGGGTCAGATACGCAGTATTTT
. | TRBJ2-5 | TRBD2 | TRBV3-1/TRBV3-2 | CASSQDPGGWETQYF | TGTGCCAGCAGCCAAGATCCGGGAGGATGGGAGACCCAGTACTTC
. | TRBJ2-7 | . | TRBV10-3 | CAISEVGGYSYEQYF | TGTGCCATCAGTGAGGTTGGAGGTTACTCCTACGAGCAGTACTTC
. | TRBJ1-4 | . | TRBV4-1 | CASSLESTNEKLFF | TGCGCCAGCAGCCTCGAGTCAACTAATGAAAAACTGTTTTTT
. | TRBJ1-6 | . | TRBV5-6 | CASSAMGDYNSPLHF | TGTGCCAGCAGCGCCATGGGGGACTACAATTCACCCCTCCACTTT
. | TRBJ1-3 | . | TRBV18 | CASSPGTGNTIYF | TGTGCCAGCTCACCCGGGACTGGGAACACCATATATTTT
. | TRBJ2-7 | TRBD2 | TRBV5-6 | CASSDWASGAYEQYF | TGTGCCAGCAGCGACTGGGCTAGCGGGGCCTACGAGCAGTACTTC
. | TRBJ1-3 | . | TRBV9 | CASSEGWGRGNTIYF | TGTGCCAGCAGCGAGGGTTGGGGGCGCGGAAACACCATATATTTT
. | TRBJ2-3 | . | TRBV3-1/TRBV3-2 | CASSQVLGAGTQYF | TGTGCCAGCAGCCAAGTATTGGGAGCTGGTACGCAGTATTTT
. | TRBJ1-1 | . | TRBV5-1 | CASSSIQVGNTEAFF | TGCGCCAGCAGCTCAATACAGGTGGGGAACACTGAAGCTTTCTTT
few | TRBJ2-3 | TRBD2 | TRBV24-1 | CATGTSGGFRDTQYF | TGTGCCACCGGGACTAGCGGGGGGTTTAGAGATACGCAGTATTTT
. | TRBJ2-7 | TRBD1 | TRBV5-6 | CASSLDRGTYEQYF | TGTGCCAGCAGCCTGGACAGGGGAACCTACGAGCAGTACTTC
. | TRBJ1-6 | . | TRBV27 | CASSLEQGLSPLHF | TGTGCCAGCAGTTTGGAACAGGGATTGTCACCCCTCCACTTT
few | TRBJ1-6 | TRBD1 | TRBV19 | CASSKPDRGLNSPLHF | TGTGCCAGTAGTAAACCAGACAGGGGGCTTAATTCACCCCTCCACTTT